The 27 T cell receptor beta chains below were found in one sample sequenced in a study of T cells in localized non-small cell lung cancer. The data were produced by immunoSEQ multiplex PCR, yet TCRdb's version contains in-frame clones alone and is incomplete. The sample comprises fewer than 40,000 clones, roughly 87% of which are singletons, and 15% to 20% rests with the top ten. Specimen: peripheral blood mononuclear cells, collected before any cancer treatment. These receptors came from a man aged 40 to 75 with stage III lung adenocarcinoma.

The rearrangement joins TRBV6-6 to TRBJ2-1; 8 bases match TRBD1. The trim removed 6 bases at V and 6 bases at J, leaving 7 bases unmatched. Germline CDR1 and CDR2: MNHNY and SVGAGI (reference sequence). This CDR3 spans 14 amino acids. The CDR3 bases are TGTGCCAGCAGCCTGGACAGGGAGCGCAATGAGCAGTTCTTC. It codes for CASSLDRERNEQFF.

The chain couples TRBV7-8 to TRBJ1-5; D not certain. The germline V gene has CDR1 SGHVS and CDR2 FQNEAQ. The CDR3 is 15 residues long. V was pared by 5 bases and J by 2 bases, with 13 bases between. CDR3 protein: CASSLGSYGNQPQHF. As DNA, the CDR3 is TGTGCCAGCAGCCTAGGGAGCTACGGCAATCAGCCCCAGCATTTT.

This chain connects TRBV7-9 to TRBJ2-2, with D unclear. This CDR3 is 14 amino acids long. The ends were cut back, 5 bases at V and 1 base at J, with 8 bases in the middle. CDR1 and CDR2 (germline): SEHNR, FQNEAQ (reference sequence). The CDR3 DNA follows: TGTGCCAGCAGCCTAACACTGAACACCGGGGAGCTGTTTTTT. The encoded protein is CASSLTLNTGELFF.

DNA of the CDR3: TGCGCCAGCAGCCAAGTTTGGCTTGGCAATCAGCCCCAGCATTTT. It codes for CASSQVWLGNQPQHF. The V gene is TRBV4-1, the J gene TRBJ1-5; D remains unclear. This CDR3 has 15 residues. Trimming shortened V by 1 base and J by 2 bases, and 9 bases separated the two germline ends. Germline assignment: CDR1 MGHRA and CDR2 YSYEKL.

The chain couples TRBV7-2 to TRBJ2-7, with 8 bases lining up with TRBD2. The V gene end was trimmed by 7 bases and the J gene end by 0 bases; junction bases not matched to a gene: 8. The CDR3 is made up of 15 amino acids. The germline gives CDR1 SGHTA, CDR2 FQGNSA. CDR3 residues: CASKSVGGGSYEQYF. For the CDR3, the DNA is TGTGCCAGCAAAAGCGTCGGGGGGGGCTCCTACGAGCAGTACTTC.

As regards this clone: The sample carries other DNA sequences with the same CDR3. The J gene is TRBJ1-1, the V gene TRBV7-9, with unresolved D. CDR1 SEHNR and CDR2 FQNEAQ come from the germline V gene (reference sequence). V lost 3 bases, J lost 2 bases, and 7 bases lay in between. This CDR3 region has 13 residues. The CDR3 here is CASSFGGNTEAFF. The CDR3 region has the DNA TGTGCCAGCAGCTTTGGAGGTAACACTGAAGCTTTCTTT.

Here the CDR3 DNA reads TGTGCCATCAGTGGTAGCGGGGGGCACACAGATACGCAGTATTTT. It encodes CAISGSGGHTDTQYF. The rearrangement joins TRBV10-3 to TRBJ2-3; 10 bases map to TRBD2. Per the germline V gene, CDR1 is ENHRY and CDR2 is SYGVKD. V lost 4 bases, J lost 2 bases, and 3 bases stayed unmatched. This CDR3 spans 15 amino acids.

Note on this clone: One end of the junction does not line up with germline, which may come from a read error. The chain has TRBV6-1 and TRBJ1-5; 9 bases line up with TRBD1. The CDR3 has 15 amino acids. Per the germline V gene, CDR1 is MNHNS and CDR2 is SASEGT. CDR3 DNA sequence: TGTGCCAACAGTGGGGGACAGGGTAGCAATCAGCCCCAGCATTTT. Amino acids: CANSGGQGSNQPQHF.

The chain has TRBV7-9 and TRBJ2-1; TRBD2 is a possible D gene (7 bases). Trimming shortened V by 5 bases and J by 7 bases, and 18 bases separated the two germline ends. The CDR3 is 15 residues long. Looked up from germline, CDR1 is SEHNR and CDR2 is FQNEAQ (reference sequence). Written as DNA, the CDR3 is TGTGCCAGCAGCCCAGATTTGGGGGGGGCGAATGAGCAGTTCTTC. Translated, it gives CASSPDLGGANEQFF.

V usage is TRBV5-1 and J usage is TRBJ1-6, with D tentatively TRBD1 (6 bases). The CDR3 extends over 17 amino acids. CDR1 and CDR2 (germline): SGHRS, YFSETQ. V lost 4 bases to trimming and J lost 6 bases, with 20 bases between them. The CDR3 here is CASSQRSGAAGNSPLHF. The CDR3 bases are TGCGCCAGCAGCCAAAGGTCGGGGGCCGCGGGTAATTCACCCCTCCACTTT. Filled out from reference TRBV5-1 and TRBJ1-6, the complete variable domain reads KAGVTQTPRYLIKTRGQQVTLSCSPISGHRSVSWYQQTPGQGLQFLFEYFSETQRNKGNFPGRFSGRQFSNSRSEMNVSTLELGDSALYLCASSQRSGAAGNSPLHFGNGTRLTVT.

Details on this clone: A junction end diverges from the germline sequence, so it may reflect a read error. CDR3 region: CSVEDRGIYEQYF. CDR3 DNA sequence: TGCAGCGTCGAAGACAGGGGGATCTACGAGCAGTACTTC. The J gene is TRBJ2-7, the V gene TRBV29-1; TRBD1 agrees at 9 bases. CDR1 is SQVTM, CDR2 ANQGSEA, per germline. The CDR3 consists of 13 residues.

V usage is TRBV11-3 and J usage is TRBJ1-6; unclear D gene. CDR3 length: 10 amino acids. Looked up from germline, CDR1 is SGHNT and CDR2 is YENEEA. The V gene lost 9 bases and the J gene lost 7 bases, with 4 bases spanning the gap. The CDR3: CARLNSPLHF. In DNA form, the CDR3 reads TGTGCCAGGCTAAATTCACCCCTCCACTTT.

The chain carries TRBV6-1 and TRBJ2-2, with D unclear. V lost 5 bases and J lost 6, with 7 bases in between. This CDR3 comprises 12 residues. Germline V gene lookup returns CDR1 MNHNS and CDR2 SASEGT. This CDR3 reads CASSPRAGELFF. For the CDR3, the DNA is TGTGCCAGCAGTCCTAGGGCCGGGGAGCTGTTTTTT.

The chain is built from TRBV5-6 and TRBJ1-5; TRBD1 might be the D (5 bases). CDR1 and CDR2 (germline): SGHDT, YYEEEE. Trimming left V 0 bases short and J 3 bases short, with 10 bases between. The CDR3 length is 15 residues. The CDR3 region is CASSLGQKINQPQHF. CDR3 DNA sequence: TGTGCCAGCAGCTTGGGACAGAAAATCAATCAGCCCCAGCATTTT.

The chain combines TRBV19 with TRBJ2-4; D is perhaps TRBD1 (5 bases). This CDR3 has 14 amino acids. V was clipped by 9 bases and J by 4 bases, with 16 bases between them. The V gene's germline CDR1 is LNHDA and CDR2 SQIVND (reference sequence). Here the CDR3 DNA reads TGTGCCAGCGCCCCCAGACAGTCGAAAAACATTCAGTACTTC. This encodes CASAPRQSKNIQYF.

This rearrangement joins TRBV18 to TRBJ2-1; D unresolved. Germline loops: CDR1 KGHSH, CDR2 LQKENI. The length of the CDR3 is 13 residues. V lost 2 bases, J lost 7 bases, and 9 bases lay in between. Here the CDR3 reads CASSPRPSNEQFF. The CDR3 DNA sequence: TGTGCCAGCTCACCAAGGCCTAGTAATGAGCAGTTCTTC.

J is TRBJ1-1 and V is TRBV13; weak D call: TRBD1 (6 bases). Trimming left V 5 bases short and J 5 bases short, with 18 bases between. Germline V gene lookup returns CDR1 PRHDT and CDR2 FYEKMQ (reference sequence). The CDR3 consists of 15 residues. CDR3 amino acids: CASSPQRGVGTEAFF. In nucleotides, the CDR3 is TGTGCCAGCAGCCCACAGAGGGGGGTGGGGACTGAAGCTTTCTTT.

The chain joins TRBV28 to TRBJ1-1, with 11 bases fitting TRBD1. CDR1 and CDR2 (germline): MDHEN, SYDVKM. V lost 7 bases and J lost 5; bases outside the gene matches: 12. The CDR3 loop spans 16 amino acids. The CDR3 is CASTPGGTGGFTEAFF. In nucleotides, the CDR3 is TGTGCCAGCACCCCGGGTGGGACAGGGGGTTTTACTGAAGCTTTCTTT.

The chain joins TRBV19 to TRBJ2-5; the D call may be TRBD1 or TRBD2 (5 bases each). Trimming shortened V by 4 bases and J by 1 base, and 16 bases separated the two germline ends. CDR1 and CDR2 from the germline V gene are LNHDA and SQIVND (reference sequence). The CDR3 extends over 16 amino acids. CDR3 residues: CASSTNFRGGQETQYF. CDR3 DNA sequence: TGTGCCAGTAGTACCAACTTCCGTGGGGGCCAAGAGACCCAGTACTTC.

The rearrangement links TRBV5-4 to TRBJ2-7, with D perhaps assigned TRBD1 or TRBD2 (6 bases each). The CDR3 runs to 18 residues. Germline V gene sequence: CDR1 SGHNT, CDR2 YYREEE (reference sequence). The V and J ends lost 0 bases and 2 bases respectively, with 21 bases between them. CDR3: CASSLVVGRGPHPYEQYF. The CDR3 region has the DNA TGTGCCAGCAGCTTGGTGGTAGGTCGGGGGCCTCACCCCTACGAGCAGTACTTC. The variable domain in full, with the rest retrieved from reference TRBV5-4 and TRBJ2-7, is ETGVTQSPTHLIKTRGQQVTLRCSSQSGHNTVSWYQQALGQGPQFIFQYYREEENGRGNFPPRFSGLQFPNYSSELNVNALELDDSALYLCASSLVVGRGPHPYEQYFGPGTRLTVT.

V gene TRBV29-1 combines with J gene TRBJ1-1, with 11 bases aligning to TRBD1. The V and J ends lost 1 base and 4 bases, in that order; junction bases with no gene match: 8. The CDR3 length is 16 residues. The germline V gene encodes CDR1 SQVTM and CDR2 ANQGSEA. The CDR3 region is CSVEAIGQGALTEAFF. The CDR3 DNA reads TGCAGCGTTGAAGCGATAGGACAGGGGGCACTCACTGAAGCTTTCTTT.

The chain joins TRBV2 to TRBJ2-2; no definite D call. V was pared by 1 base and J by 3 bases, with 0 bases between. This CDR3 contains 12 residues. Germline V gene sequence: CDR1 SNHLY, CDR2 FYNNEI. CDR3 residues: CASSEDTGELFF. In DNA, the CDR3 is TGTGCCAGCAGTGAAGACACCGGGGAGCTGTTTTTT.

V is TRBV7-3 and J is TRBJ2-1, with D possibly matching TRBD1 (6 bases). With 4 bases removed from V and 9 bases from J, the gap between germline ends came to 13 bases. This CDR3 region has 13 residues. Germline CDR1 and CDR2: SGHTA and FQGTGA. CDR3 sequence reads: CASSSLQGSEQFF. The DNA for the CDR3 is TGTGCCAGCAGCTCCCTACAGGGTTCTGAGCAGTTCTTC.

The V gene is TRBV4-2, the J gene TRBJ2-3, with D unclear. Per germline, CDR1 LGHNA and CDR2 YNFKEQ. The CDR3 is 14 residues long. With 4 bases removed from V and 6 bases from J, the gap between germline ends came to 14 bases. The CDR3 loop reads CASSPRLLADTQYF. Here the CDR3 DNA reads TGTGCCAGCAGCCCCCGGTTGTTGGCGGATACGCAGTATTTT.

This sequence joins TRBV21-1 and TRBJ2-1; TRBD2, the D gene given by the table, was not confirmed from the DNA. TRBV21-1 is given as a pseudogene. This CDR3 region has 16 residues. The CDR3 sequence is CASSKFPGDIYNEQFF. The CDR3 region has the DNA TGTGCCAGCAGCAAATTTCCCGGGGATATCTACAATGAGCAGTTCTTC.

The J gene is TRBJ1-2, the V gene TRBV6-5, with a weak D call TRBD1 (5 bases). Trimming shortened V by 6 bases and J by 6 bases, and 17 bases separated the two germline ends. Germline V CDR1 and CDR2: MNHEY, SVGAGI. This CDR3 region has 14 residues. This chain's CDR3 is CASRPGPHENGYTF. The CDR3 DNA reads as TGTGCCAGCAGACCGGGACCCCACGAGAATGGCTACACCTTC.

This chain links TRBV7-2 with TRBJ2-7; tentative D call: TRBD1 (6 bases). CDR3 length equals 15 residues. Germline V lookup: CDR1 SGHTA, CDR2 FQGNSA. Deletions cut 5 bases from V and 5 bases from J, with 19 bases between. The CDR3 DNA is TGTGCCAGCAGCCAATCTCGAGGGGGATCCAACGAGCAGTACTTC. Its translation is CASSQSRGGSNEQYF. Filled out from reference TRBV7-2 and TRBJ2-7, the complete variable domain reads GAGVSQSPSNKVTEKGKDVELRCDPISGHTALYWYRQSLGQGLEFLIYFQGNSAPDKSGLPSDRFSAERTGGSVSTLTIQRTQQEDSAVYLCASSQSRGGSNEQYFGPGTRLTVT.